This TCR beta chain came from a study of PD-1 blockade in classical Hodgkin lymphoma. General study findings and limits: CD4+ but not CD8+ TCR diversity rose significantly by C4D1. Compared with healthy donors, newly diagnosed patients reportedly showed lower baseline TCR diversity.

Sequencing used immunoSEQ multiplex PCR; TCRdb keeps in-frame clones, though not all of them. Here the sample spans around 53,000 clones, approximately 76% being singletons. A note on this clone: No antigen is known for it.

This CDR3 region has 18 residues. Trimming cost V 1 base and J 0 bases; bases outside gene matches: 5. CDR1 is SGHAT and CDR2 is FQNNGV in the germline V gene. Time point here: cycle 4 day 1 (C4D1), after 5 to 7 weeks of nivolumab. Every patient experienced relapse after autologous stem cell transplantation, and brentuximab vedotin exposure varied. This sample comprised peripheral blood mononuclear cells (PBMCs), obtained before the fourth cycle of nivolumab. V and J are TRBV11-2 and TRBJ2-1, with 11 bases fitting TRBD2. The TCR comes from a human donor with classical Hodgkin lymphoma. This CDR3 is CASSLVGTSGISYNEQFF. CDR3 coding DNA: TGTGCCAGCAGCTTAGTTGGGACTAGCGGTATCTCCTACAATGAGCAGTTCTTC.